This record covers a single T cell receptor beta chain. From blood CD8+ and CD4+ T cells, the TCR beta chain was sequenced. Recently defined diagnostic criteria for definite or probable disease were fulfilled by Susac syndrome patients. Through negative isolation, CD4+ and CD8+ T cells were obtained, while TEMRA cells were enriched using FACS. Random hexamers were used to reverse transcribe the RNA input (0.5 to 1 ug). One entry per CDR3 protein, called by TCRdb with MiXCR from the immunoSEQ multiplex PCR reads. The sample has roughly 180,000 distinct CDR3 sequences, around 94% seen once. The germline gives CDR1 KGHSH, CDR2 LQKENI. The germline V and J ends were trimmed by 1 base and 1 base, with 7 bases remaining between them. The CDR3 runs 14 residues. The sample comes from a study of CD8 T cells in Susac syndrome. Across the whole study: Each patient with Susac syndrome, at the time of blood draw, was therapy-naive, on corticosteroids, or on intravenous immunoglobulin alone.

The TCR sequence derives from a human donor with Susac syndrome. The sequenced sample consisted of CD4+ T cells from PBMCs. This chain connects TRBV18 to TRBJ1-1; D unresolved. CDR3 protein: CASSPQGRNTEAFF. The CDR3 nucleotides read TGTGCCAGCTCACCACAGGGTCGGAACACTGAAGCTTTCTTT.